This is a list of T cell receptor beta chains from one sample in a study of cytomegalovirus exposure and HLA in healthy donors. Sequencing used immunoSEQ multiplex PCR; TCRdb keeps in-frame clones, though not all of them. The repertoire holds over 110,000 clones, with about four fifths as singletons. What was sequenced was PBMCs. Every receptor here comes from a woman in her twenties or thirties in good health and CMV-seronegative. CDR3s include the opening cysteine and the closing phenylalanine or tryptophan. D genes are given only for firm matches. Part of the rows lack a size; the others show once, few, many or a class for expanded clones.

d_gene	abundance	v_gene	j_gene	CDR3aa	CDR3nt
TRBD1	.	TRBV7-2	TRBJ2-7	CASSSRTGGYEQYF	TGTGCCAGCAGCTCACGGACAGGGGGCTACGAGCAGTACTTC
TRBD2	once	TRBV13	TRBJ2-1	CASSSYRAGGRDNEQFF	TGTGCCAGCAGCTCCTACCGGGCGGGGGGGCGCGACAATGAGCAGTTCTTC
.	.	TRBV25-1	TRBJ1-2	CASERGGYSGYTF	TGTGCCAGCGAAAGGGGAGGTTACTCTGGCTACACCTTC
TRBD1	once	TRBV5-6	TRBJ1-2	CASSLRGQGFGYTF	TGTGCCAGCAGCTTGCGAGGACAGGGGTTTGGCTACACCTTC
.	.	TRBV28	TRBJ1-2	CATTPSSGVVYGYTF	TGTGCCACGACCCCATCATCAGGGGTGGTCTATGGCTACACCTTC
.	.	TRBV6-5	TRBJ2-1	CASSSDSYNEQFF	TGTGCCAGCAGTTCCGACAGCTACAATGAGCAGTTCTTC
.	.	TRBV25-1	TRBJ2-7	CASSDAGVSSYEQYF	TGTGCCAGCAGTGATGCCGGGGTGAGCTCCTACGAGCAGTACTTC
TRBD1	.	TRBV28	TRBJ2-3	CASSLWTGGTDTQYF	TGTGCCAGCAGTTTATGGACAGGGGGCACAGATACGCAGTATTTT
TRBD1	.	TRBV2	TRBJ2-3	CASSEGTGMTDTQYF	TGTGCCAGCAGTGAAGGGACAGGGATGACAGATACGCAGTATTTT
.	.	TRBV5-6	TRBJ2-2	CASSPTRTARGWELFF	TGTGCCAGCAGCCCAACCAGGACAGCGAGGGGGTGGGAGCTGTTTTTT
TRBD2	.	TRBV7-9	TRBJ2-7	CASSLGSGGARVQYF	TGTGCCAGCAGCTTAGGTAGCGGGGGGGCCCGTGTGCAGTACTTC
TRBD2	once	TRBV11-3	TRBJ2-1	CASSMTSGGYYNEQFF	TGTGCCAGCAGCATGACTAGCGGGGGCTATTACAATGAGCAGTTCTTC
TRBD1	.	TRBV30	TRBJ2-2	CAWNRQGESGELFF	TGTGCCTGGAATAGACAGGGGGAAAGCGGGGAGCTGTTTTTT
.	.	TRBV4-1	TRBJ1-2	CASSQEPGYGYTF	TGCGCCAGCAGCCAAGAACCGGGATATGGCTACACCTTC
.	.	TRBV7-9	TRBJ2-3	CASSLDSGRTQYF	TGTGCCAGCAGCTTAGATTCAGGGCGAACGCAGTATTTT
.	.	TRBV6-1	TRBJ2-7	CASSAGWVYEQYF	TGTGCCAGCAGTGCGGGATGGGTCTACGAGCAGTACTTC
.	few	TRBV9	TRBJ1-6	CASSLYGGDPHF	TGTGCCAGCAGTCTTTATGGAGGGGACCCCCACTTT
.	.	TRBV2	TRBJ2-5	CASSDYNQETQYF	TGTGCCAGCAGTGATTATAACCAAGAGACCCAGTACTTC
TRBD1	.	TRBV10-3	TRBJ1-3	CAISWTGTGNTIYF	TGTGCCATCAGCTGGACAGGGACTGGAAACACCATATATTTT
.	.	TRBV11-2	TRBJ2-7	CASSPGWAGLSYEQYF	TGTGCCAGCAGCCCCGGGTGGGCGGGGCTCTCCTACGAGCAGTACTTC
.	.	TRBV6-5	TRBJ1-2	CASSRGGNYGYTF	TGTGCCAGCAGTAGAGGAGGGAACTATGGCTACACCTTC
.	.	TRBV6-1	TRBJ1-5	CASRVSQGLSQPQHF	TGTGCCAGCAGAGTATCGCAGGGATTAAGTCAGCCCCAGCATTTT
.	.	TRBV21-1	TRBJ1-6	CASSLSYNSPLHF	TGTGCCAGCAGTCTTTCCTATAATTCACCCCTCCACTTT
.	.	TRBV30	TRBJ1-2	CAWSVREGYTF	TGTGCCTGGAGTGTACGTGAGGGCTACACCTTC
TRBD1	.	TRBV2	TRBJ1-4	CASHRGQGEKLFF	TGTGCCAGCCACAGGGGGCAGGGAGAAAAACTGTTTTTT
.	.	TRBV6-6	TRBJ1-5	CASRAGASNQPQHF	TGTGCCAGCAGAGCGGGTGCGAGCAATCAGCCCCAGCATTTT
TRBD1	few	TRBV29-1	TRBJ1-2	CSVVGQGAWGYTF	TGCAGCGTTGTTGGACAGGGGGCGTGGGGCTACACCTTC
.	once	TRBV11-2	TRBJ2-7	CASRHTAQGSYEQYF	TGTGCCAGCCGCCATACAGCACAGGGCTCCTACGAGCAGTACTTC
.	.	TRBV14	TRBJ1-1	CASSQRTAEAFF	TGTGCCAGCAGCCAACGCACAGCTGAAGCTTTCTTT
.	.	TRBV29-1	TRBJ1-5	CSAGGDSNQPQHF	TGCAGCGCTGGCGGGGATAGCAATCAGCCCCAGCATTTT
.	.	TRBV19	TRBJ1-4	CASSMQGFRANEKLFF	TGTGCCAGTAGTATGCAGGGGTTTCGCGCTAATGAAAAACTGTTTTTT
TRBD1	.	TRBV5-4	TRBJ2-2	CASSLPGTGGGELFF	TGTGCCAGCAGCTTACCTGGGACAGGCGGCGGGGAGCTGTTTTTT
.	.	TRBV1	TRBJ2-5	CTSSQVQSQETQYF	TGCACCAGCAGCCAAGTTCAGTCACAAGAGACCCAGTACTTC
.	.	TRBV13	TRBJ1-2	CATGGAGNYGYTF	TGTGCCACGGGGGGCGCGGGGAACTATGGCTACACCTTC
.	.	TRBV19	TRBJ2-3	CASSIEGSTDTQYF	TGTGCCAGTAGTATTGAGGGTAGCACAGATACGCAGTATTTT
.	.	TRBV7-2	TRBJ2-5	CASRERLDSGTQYF	TGTGCCAGCAGAGAAAGACTAGATTCTGGGACCCAGTACTTC
.	few	TRBV7-2	TRBJ2-5	CASSLERPRTETQYF	TGTGCCAGCAGCTTAGAGCGCCCAAGAACGGAGACCCAGTACTTC
.	.	TRBV5-1	TRBJ2-5	CASPLEQMGRETQYF	TGCGCCAGCCCCTTAGAACAAATGGGGCGGGAGACCCAGTACTTC
TRBD1	once	TRBV10-3	TRBJ1-2	CAISAGTDFAGYTF	TGTGCCATCAGTGCGGGGACAGACTTCGCGGGCTACACCTTC
TRBD1	.	TRBV4-2	TRBJ1-2	CASSPNRGIGHGYTF	TGTGCCAGCAGCCCCAACAGGGGAATCGGGCATGGCTACACCTTC
.	.	TRBV9	TRBJ1-1	CASSVEGGNTEAFF	TGTGCCAGCAGCGTAGAAGGCGGTAACACTGAAGCTTTCTTT
.	once	TRBV7-9	TRBJ1-1	CASSITQGSAAMNTEAFF	TGTGCCAGCAGCATCACACAGGGCTCTGCGGCTATGAACACTGAAGCTTTCTTT
TRBD2	.	TRBV7-3	TRBJ2-1	CASSERGGEYNEQFF	TGTGCCAGCAGCGAGCGGGGGGGCGAATACAATGAGCAGTTCTTC
.	.	TRBV7-2	TRBJ2-2	CASSFPGFADTGELFF	TGTGCCAGCAGCTTTCCGGGTTTCGCGGATACCGGGGAGCTGTTTTTT
TRBD1	.	TRBV7-9	TRBJ1-6	CASSYGQAGSSPLHF	TGTGCCAGCAGCTACGGACAGGCGGGAAGTTCACCCCTCCACTTT
TRBD1	once	TRBV28	TRBJ1-2	CASRPGGYGYTF	TGTGCCAGTAGGCCAGGGGGCTATGGCTACACCTTC
.	few	TRBV29-1	TRBJ1-2	CSVDPQVNYGYTF	TGCAGCGTTGACCCCCAGGTTAACTATGGCTACACCTTC
.	.	TRBV9	TRBJ1-2	CASSTRGSQVYGYTF	TGTGCCAGCAGCACGAGAGGGTCTCAAGTCTATGGCTACACCTTC
TRBD2	.	TRBV27	TRBJ2-7	CAGSLTSSRGGGWYF	TGTGCCGGCAGTCTGACCTCTAGCCGGGGCGGGGGGTGGTACTTC
.	.	TRBV20-1	TRBJ2-2	CSATFAGELFF	TGCAGTGCGACATTCGCCGGGGAGCTGTTTTTT
.	once	TRBV7-2	TRBJ2-1	CASSLRGARLNEQFF	TGTGCCAGCAGCCTTCGGGGGGCTAGACTCAATGAGCAGTTCTTC
TRBD1	.	TRBV6-1	TRBJ1-2	CASSVGTDNYGYTF	TGTGCCAGCAGTGTCGGGACAGATAACTATGGCTACACCTTC
TRBD1	.	TRBV7-8	TRBJ1-2	CASSSGQGGYGYTF	TGTGCCAGCAGCAGCGGACAGGGGGGCTATGGCTACACCTTC